Below, 30 T cell receptor beta chains from the same sample are listed, as sequenced in a study of T cell repertoires in cytomegalovirus infection. The antigens of these receptors remain unknown. TCRdb processed the reads anew with MiXCR; each CDR3 protein has one entry. The sample records approximately 50,000 distinct CDR3 sequences, 20% being singletons. Sequences were derived from CD8+ T cells from cultured PBMCs, sampled from culture after CMV antigen stimulation. The source is a human donor in good health (CMV status not recorded). Some clones in this sample may be carry-over from other donors' samples.

The chain joins TRBV6-5 to TRBJ1-6; 10 bases are shared with TRBD1. Germline V gives CDR1 MNHEY, CDR2 SVGAGI. The CDR3 extends over 15 amino acids. Losses at the gene ends were 0 bases for V and 9 bases for J; bases not matched to a gene: 2. The CDR3 DNA reads as TGTGCCAGCAGTTACTCGAGGGACAGGGGTTCACCCCTCCACTTT. Translating gives CASSYSRDRGSPLHF.

The chain couples TRBV28 to TRBJ1-1, with a weak D call TRBD1 (5 bases). This CDR3 is built from 15 residues. The germline V gene has CDR1 MDHEN and CDR2 SYDVKM. The V end lost 2 bases, the J end lost 0 bases, and 10 bases lay between the germline ends. The CDR3 spells CASSLDAGVNTEAFF. Written as DNA, the CDR3 is TGTGCCAGCAGTTTAGACGCGGGGGTGAACACTGAAGCTTTCTTT.

The chain employs TRBV6-1 and TRBJ1-2, with 7 bases lining up with TRBD1. CDR1 MNHNS and CDR2 SASEGT come from the germline V gene. The CDR3 extends over 17 amino acids. The ends lost 2 bases at V and 2 bases at J; junction bases unmatched: 11. CDR3 coding DNA: TGTGCCAGCAGTGAATGGGGGACAGTTTCTTCAAACTATGGCTACACCTTC. Encoded protein: CASSEWGTVSSNYGYTF.

The rearrangement uses TRBV7-2 and TRBJ2-2; TRBD1 agrees at 9 bases. Germline V lookup: CDR1 SGHTA, CDR2 FQGNSA. The CDR3 has 15 amino acids. J lost 4 bases, V lost 8 bases, and 8 bases had no gene match. The CDR3 spells CASFWTGARTGELFF. The CDR3 DNA reads TGTGCCAGCTTCTGGACAGGGGCCCGCACCGGGGAGCTGTTTTTT. The full variable domain, rest sourced from reference TRBV7-2 and TRBJ2-2, is GAGVSQSPSNKVTEKGKDVELRCDPISGHTALYWYRQSLGQGLEFLIYFQGNSAPDKSGLPSDRFSAERTGGSVSTLTIQRTQQEDSAVYLCASFWTGARTGELFFGEGSRLTVL.

The table lists this clonotype with a few counts. The rearrangement uses TRBV6-1 and TRBJ2-1; 12 bases are a match to TRBD1. The trim removed 6 bases at V and 8 bases at J, leaving 5 bases unmatched. The V gene's germline CDR1 is MNHNS and CDR2 SASEGT. The CDR3 has 14 residues. The DNA of the CDR3 is TGTGCCAGCAGCCGGGACAGGGGGCTTGATGAGCAGTTCTTC. Translating gives CASSRDRGLDEQFF.

V usage is TRBV6-2 or TRBV6-3 and J usage is TRBJ1-4; possible D gene TRBD1, 6 bases. This CDR3 has 15 amino acids. In germline, CDR1 is MNHEY, CDR2 SVGEGT. Trimming removed 0 bases from V and 11 bases from J, with 16 bases in between. This CDR3 is CASSYSNGGADKLFF. The CDR3 nucleotides are TGTGCCAGCAGTTACTCGAACGGGGGCGCGGACAAACTGTTTTTT.

This clonotype occurred a few times. The gene calls are TRBV7-9 and TRBJ2-7; D possibly corresponds to TRBD2 (6 bases). This CDR3 is 14 amino acids long. Germline CDR1 reads SEHNR; CDR2 reads FQNEAQ (reference sequence). The V and J ends lost 5 bases and 3 bases respectively, with 14 bases between them. The CDR3 reads CASSPAGTLYEQYF. For the CDR3, the DNA is TGTGCCAGCAGCCCCGCCGGGACTCTCTACGAGCAGTACTTC.

V gene TRBV6-2 or TRBV6-3 combines with J gene TRBJ1-6; TRBD1 matches at 8 bases. J was trimmed by 7 bases and V by 5 bases; bases with no gene match: 4. CDR1 and CDR2 (germline): MNHEY, SVGEGT. The CDR3 sequence is 14 residues long. CDR3 in DNA: TGTGCCAGCAGTACGGACAGGGTGAATTCACCCCTCCACTTT. Encoded protein: CASSTDRVNSPLHF.

The chain links TRBV28 to TRBJ1-6; TRBD1 is a possible D gene (6 bases). Trimming shortened V by 7 bases and J by 4 bases, and 11 bases separated the two germline ends. CDR3 size: 14 residues. From germline, CDR1 is MDHEN and CDR2 SYDVKM. This CDR3 reads CASTPGQYNSPLHF. CDR3 in DNA: TGTGCCAGCACTCCAGGACAGTATAATTCACCCCTCCACTTT.

The sample holds a few counts of this clonotype. This chain uses TRBV29-1 with TRBJ1-4; possible D gene TRBD1, 6 bases. The V and J ends lost 0 bases and 8 bases respectively, with 13 bases between them. The V gene's germline CDR1 is SQVTM and CDR2 ANQGSEA. The CDR3 is 14 amino acids. Here the CDR3 reads CSVEDLSTGEKLFF. In DNA form, the CDR3 reads TGCAGCGTTGAAGATCTGTCGACAGGCGAAAAACTGTTTTTT.

V and J are TRBV7-8 and TRBJ1-1; D unresolved. V lost 8 bases and J 4 bases, leaving 11 bases between the germline ends. Germline V gives CDR1 SGHVS, CDR2 FQNEAQ. This CDR3 region has 12 residues. The CDR3 sequence is CASPWRGTEAFF. The CDR3 bases are TGTGCCAGCCCCTGGAGAGGCACTGAAGCTTTCTTT.

A few counts support this clonotype. This chain uses TRBV4-3 with TRBJ1-1; 8 nucleotides match TRBD1. V shed 0 bases, J shed 1 base, and the junction held 1 base outside the gene matches. CDR3 length: 15 amino acids. CDR1 is LGHNA, CDR2 YSLEER, per germline. As DNA, the CDR3 is TGCGCCAGCAGCCAAGATGACAGGGGGAACACTGAAGCTTTCTTT. It specifies CASSQDDRGNTEAFF.

This clonotype was recorded a few times. The rearrangement uses TRBV4-3 and TRBJ2-7; 7 nucleotides align to TRBD2. The germline CDR1 and CDR2 sequences are LGHNA and YSLEER. J lost 3 bases, V lost 0 bases, and 2 bases had no gene match. This CDR3 region has 14 residues. DNA of the CDR3: TGCGCCAGCAGCCAAGATGGGGGGGGCTACGAGCAGTACTTC. This codes for CASSQDGGGYEQYF.

The chain carries TRBV12-3 or TRBV12-4 and TRBJ1-1; D is undetermined. V was shortened by 3 bases and J by 5 bases, with 13 bases between the two germline ends. The CDR3 runs to 14 residues. CDR3 coding DNA: TGTGCCAGCAGTTTGGTAACTACGGGGACTGAAGCTTTCTTT. As protein: CASSLVTTGTEAFF.

This chain uses TRBV6-6 with TRBJ1-5; D not resolved. This CDR3 comprises 13 residues. The germline gives CDR1 MNHNY, CDR2 SVGAGI (reference sequence). Trimming stripped 7 bases from V and 6 bases from J, with 13 bases between. This chain's CDR3 is CASTSAWGQPQHF. The DNA for the CDR3 is TGTGCCAGCACCTCAGCATGGGGTCAGCCCCAGCATTTT.

V usage is TRBV6-6 and J usage is TRBJ2-6; D uncertain. The length of the CDR3 is 15 residues. The germline gives CDR1 MNHNY, CDR2 SVGAGI (reference sequence). V lost 7 bases, J lost 1 base, and 11 bases lay in between. The CDR3 region is CASTLLGSGANVLTF. CDR3 DNA sequence: TGTGCCAGCACCTTACTGGGATCTGGGGCCAACGTCCTGACTTTC.

The gene calls are TRBV7-2 and TRBJ1-6, with a possible D match to TRBD1 (5 bases). Looked up from germline, CDR1 is SGHTA and CDR2 is FQGNSA. The CDR3 contains 16 residues. V lost 2 bases to trimming and J lost 5 bases, with 13 bases between them. The CDR3 reads CASSLNSGFNNSPLHF. In DNA form, the CDR3 reads TGTGCCAGCAGCTTAAACTCAGGGTTTAATAATTCACCCCTCCACTTT.

The chain joins TRBV30 to TRBJ2-3, with D unclear. The length of the CDR3 is 13 residues. The ends were cut back, 5 bases at V and 0 bases at J, with 9 bases in the middle. Germline V CDR1 and CDR2: GTSNPN, SVGIG (reference sequence). This CDR3 reads CAWGRLSTDTQYF. CDR3 sequence (DNA): TGTGCCTGGGGACGCCTTAGCACAGATACGCAGTATTTT.

The CDR3 coding sequence is TGTGCCAGCACCCCAACTGAGGGGACCCAGTACTTC. The encoded protein is CASTPTEGTQYF. This chain connects TRBV7-9 to TRBJ2-5; perhaps TRBD2 as D (5 bases). The CDR3 extends over 12 amino acids. The germline V gene encodes CDR1 SEHNR and CDR2 FQNEAQ (reference sequence). The V gene lost 7 bases and the J gene lost 7 bases, with 13 bases spanning the gap.

This clonotype was seen only a few times. V usage is TRBV12-3 or TRBV12-4 and J usage is TRBJ2-7; D unclear. V was trimmed by 3 bases and J by 3 bases, leaving 9 bases between them. This CDR3 region has 13 residues. CDR3 DNA: TGTGCCAGCAGTTTCTCCGGTATCTACGAGCAGTACTTC. It is translated as CASSFSGIYEQYF.

This clonotype was picked up many times. This chain joins TRBV7-8 and TRBJ2-1; weak D call: TRBD2 (5 bases). The germline V gene has CDR1 SGHVS and CDR2 FQNEAQ. The CDR3 loop spans 14 amino acids. The V gene lost 5 bases and the J gene lost 9 bases, with 17 bases spanning the gap. CDR3 sequence reads: CASSAPSIRGEQFF. The CDR3 DNA is TGTGCCAGCAGCGCCCCCTCCATACGGGGTGAGCAGTTCTTC.

The chain has TRBV7-9 and TRBJ1-2; 10 nucleotides agree with TRBD1. Per the germline V gene, CDR1 is SEHNR and CDR2 is FQNEAQ (reference sequence). The ends lost 0 bases at V and 6 bases at J; junction bases unmatched: 4. This CDR3 region has 15 residues. The CDR3 bases are TGTGCCAGCAGCTTAGCCACGGACAGGGGGAATGGCTACACCTTC. It yields the protein CASSLATDRGNGYTF.

This clonotype was observed a few times. One end of the junction fails to match germline, which may point to a read error. CDR3 residues: CASSLEQGYEQYF. The DNA of the CDR3 is TGTGCTAGCAGCTTAGAGCAGGGTTACGAGCAGTACTTC. V and J are TRBV7-6 and TRBJ2-7, with D maybe TRBD1 (5 bases). Germline V gene lookup returns CDR1 SGHVS and CDR2 FNYEAQ. The CDR3 length is 13 residues.

The table lists this clonotype with a few counts. The chain has TRBV7-2 and TRBJ2-7, with D uncertain. This CDR3 has 14 amino acids. Trimming shortened V by 2 bases and J by 0 bases, and 8 bases separated the two germline ends. Germline assignment: CDR1 SGHTA and CDR2 FQGNSA. CDR3 in amino acids: CASSLITTSYEQYF. CDR3 nucleotides: TGTGCCAGCAGCTTAATAACTACCTCCTACGAGCAGTACTTC.

The chain recombines TRBV7-2 with TRBJ2-1; unclear D gene. The V end was cut by 0 bases, the J end by 7 bases, with 4 bases between. The CDR3 extends over 12 amino acids. CDR1 SGHTA and CDR2 FQGNSA come from the germline V gene. CDR3 residues: CASSLASNEQFF. Here the CDR3 DNA reads TGTGCCAGCAGCTTAGCCTCTAATGAGCAGTTCTTC. Looking up the rest from reference TRBV7-2 and TRBJ2-1 gives the full variable domain: GAGVSQSPSNKVTEKGKDVELRCDPISGHTALYWYRQSLGQGLEFLIYFQGNSAPDKSGLPSDRFSAERTGGSVSTLTIQRTQQEDSAVYLCASSLASNEQFFGPGTRLTVL.

This clonotype was detected a few times. A junction boundary mismatches the germline segment, possibly from a read error. This chain's CDR3 is CASSLEALLAVTFGDNVQFF. DNA for the CDR3: TGTGCCAGCAGCTTAGAAGCCTTACTAGCGGTAACTTTCGGGGACAATGTGCAGTTCTTC. This sequence joins TRBV7-8 and TRBJ2-1, with 8 nucleotides matching TRBD2. CDR3 size: 20 residues. Germline CDR1 and CDR2: SGHVS and FQNEAQ.

The chain employs TRBV7-2 and TRBJ2-7; 10 bases are shared with TRBD1. Trimming removed 6 bases from V and 5 bases from J; junction bases left unmatched: 7. The CDR3 runs to 14 residues. CDR1 SGHTA and CDR2 FQGNSA come from the germline V gene. The CDR3 sequence is CASRWTGGNDEQYF. CDR3 DNA sequence: TGTGCCAGCAGATGGACAGGGGGTAACGACGAGCAGTACTTC.

This chain joins TRBV28 and TRBJ1-5, with a tentative D call TRBD1 (6 bases). CDR1 is MDHEN, CDR2 SYDVKM, per germline. The CDR3 covers 14 residues. V shed 2 bases and J shed 5 bases, with 10 bases lying between them. The CDR3 sequence is CASSLEQGDQPQHF. CDR3 DNA: TGTGCCAGCAGTTTAGAACAGGGCGATCAGCCCCAGCATTTT.

The chain is built from TRBV4-1 and TRBJ2-4, with D tentatively TRBD1 (6 bases). Germline-derived CDR1 and CDR2 are MGHRA and YSYEKL. Trimming removed 0 bases at V and 6 bases at J, with 12 bases between. The CDR3 loop spans 15 amino acids. CDR3 residues: CASSQDQGPPNIQYF. The CDR3 DNA reads TGCGCCAGCAGCCAAGATCAGGGGCCTCCAAACATTCAGTACTTC.

The chain recombines TRBV7-8 with TRBJ2-1; 10 positions agree with TRBD2. Germline V lookup: CDR1 SGHVS, CDR2 FQNEAQ. This CDR3 comprises 15 residues. J lost 7 bases, V lost 1 base, and 4 bases had no gene match. CDR3 residues: CASSLGASGGNEQFF. In DNA form, the CDR3 reads TGTGCCAGCAGCTTAGGTGCTAGCGGGGGAAATGAGCAGTTCTTC.